The 29 T cell receptor delta chains reported below all come from one sample, sequenced in a study of in vitro expanded adult blood gammadelta T cells. These receptors' antigens are unknown. After expansion, live CD3+ TCRgammadelta+ Vgamma9+ Vdelta2+ T cells were FACS-sorted. Before expansion, PBMC got 10 nM HMBPP for one day and were washed three times. IL-2 was replenished every 3 to 4 days during a roughly 13-day expansion. TCRdb reanalyzed the 5' RACE reads using CATT. The sample gives under 800 delta-chain clones, roughly 52% of which show up once; less than 25% is in the top ten. Sequencing was performed on gamma-delta T cells from peripheral blood expanded in culture, taken from an in vitro culture stimulated with HMBPP. Source of these receptors: an adult in good health.

About this clone: A far more abundant clone sits one base away, making this likely a read error. This CDR3 is also generated by other DNA sequences in the sample. The chain carries TRDV2 and TRDJ1, with TRDD3 matching 12 bases. The CDR3 totals 15 residues. The germline gives CDR1 GEAIGNYY, CDR2 EKD. The CDR3 reads CACDGLGDTNDKLIF. The CDR3 bases are TGTGCATGTGACGGACTGGGGGATACCAACGATAAACTCATCTTT.

About this clone: With only one base between it and a far larger clone, this is likely a read error. V gene TRDV2 combines with J gene TRDJ1; 10 bases are a match to TRDD3. Germline CDR1 GEAIGNYY, CDR2 EKD. This CDR3 has 17 residues. Losses at the gene ends were 3 bases for V and 1 base for J; bases not matched to a gene: 10. Here the CDR3 DNA reads TGTGCCTGTGACGGAATCCTGGGGGATATGGTCACCGATAAACTCATCTTT. Its protein product is CACDGILGDMVTDKLIF.

With respect to this clone: A far more abundant clone sits one base away, making this likely a read error. This same CDR3 is encoded by further DNA sequences in the sample. The chain combines TRDV2 with TRDJ1, with TRDD3 identical over 9 bases. The junction had 8 bases not matched to a gene; V was cut back by 4 bases and J by 0 bases. The CDR3 has 16 residues. Per the germline V gene, CDR1 is GEAIGNYY and CDR2 is EKD. CDR3 loop: CACEQLGDINTDKLIF. Here the CDR3 DNA reads TGTGCCTGTGAGCAATTGGGGGATATAAACACCGATAAACTCATCTTT.

A word on this clone: A read error is the likely source, as a far larger clone sits one nucleotide away. The chain links TRDV2 to TRDJ1, with 11 positions matching TRDD3. The CDR3 is 20 residues long. V lost 0 bases to trimming and J lost 2 bases; unmatched junction nucleotides: 16. Per the germline V gene, CDR1 is GEAIGNYY and CDR2 is EKD. CDR3 protein: CACDTVWTAAGGYRTDKLIF. CDR3 coding DNA: TGTGCCTGTGACACCGTGTGGACTGCAGCTGGGGGATACCGAACCGATAAACTCATCTTT.

Within the sample, this clone is hyperexpanded. Other DNA sequences in the sample encode the same CDR3. This rearrangement joins TRDV2 to TRDJ1; 8 bases line up with TRDD3. CDR1 is GEAIGNYY and CDR2 is EKD in the germline V gene. CDR3 size: 19 residues. V lost 0 bases and J lost 4; bases outside the gene matches: 18. CDR3 region: CACDTLRRAEGDKVDKLIF. The CDR3, as DNA: TGTGCCTGTGACACCCTAAGAAGGGCCGAGGGGGATAAGGTCGATAAACTCATCTTT.

As concerns this clone: A read error is the likely source, as a far larger clone sits one nucleotide away. The same CDR3 also results from other DNA sequences found in this sample. The chain links TRDV2 to TRDJ1; possibly TRDD3 for D (6 bases). CDR1 is GEAIGNYY and CDR2 is EKD in the germline V gene. The CDR3 covers 15 residues. This CDR3 reads CACDTVGAYTDKLIF. In DNA, the CDR3 is TGTGCCTGTGACACCGTGGGGGCTTACACCGATAAACTCATATTT.

A note on this clone: It is likely a read error: a sequence one base away is far more abundant. Other DNA sequences within the sample encode an identical CDR3. The chain joins TRDV2 to TRDJ3; TRDD3 agrees at 12 bases. The CDR3 totals 23 residues. V lost 2 bases, J lost 4 bases, and 20 bases stayed unmatched. In germline, CDR1 is GEAIGNYY, CDR2 EKD. CDR3 amino acids: CACDSLPRGTGGYSSWDTRQMFF. The CDR3 region has the DNA TGTGCCTGTGACAGCCTCCCTCGAGGTACTGGGGGATACAGCTCATGGGACACCCGACAGATGTTTTTC.

About this clone itself: A far bigger clonotype differs at one base, so this is likely a read error. V is TRDV2 and J is TRDJ1; the match to TRDD3 covers 7 bases. CDR3 length: 16 residues. CDR1 and CDR2 from the germline V gene are GEAIGNYY and EKD. Germline trimming cut 3 bases from V and 3 bases from J; bases unmatched to any gene: 12. CDR3 bases: TGTGCCTGTGACGTACTGGTGGATACGTGGCCCGATAAACTCATCTTT. Its protein is CACDVLVDTWPDKLIF.

A word on this clone: This is likely an artifact of a read error, given a far larger clone one base away. The same CDR3 is also encoded by other DNA sequences in this sample. V usage is TRDV2 and J usage is TRDJ1; 10 nucleotides match TRDD3. CDR1 and CDR2 from the germline V gene are GEAIGNYY and EKD. This CDR3 has 17 residues. After removal of 0 bases from V and 5 bases from J, the junction contained 11 bases not matched to a gene. CDR3 amino acids: CACDTVLGDNLRDKLIF. The CDR3 DNA follows: TGTGCCTGTGACACCGTTCTGGGGGATAATTTACGTGATAAACTCATCTTT.

This clone is medium-sized within its sample. This specimen includes other DNA sequences encoding the same CDR3. The chain has TRDV2 and TRDJ1, with D possibly matching TRDD3 (6 bases). The CDR3 is 21 residues long. V lost 3 bases to trimming and J lost 0 bases, with 31 bases between them. Germline lookup yields CDR1 GEAIGNYY and CDR2 EKD. CDR3 region: CACDPIQWGSLSQSYTDKLIF. DNA of the CDR3: TGTGCCTGTGACCCCATTCAGTGGGGATCCCTATCCCAGAGTTACACCGATAAACTCATCTTT.

With regard to this clone: A far larger clone is a single base away, which makes a read error likely. Other DNA sequences in the sample encode the same CDR3. The CDR3 DNA reads TGTGCCTGTGACTCCCTTTCCCATACCGATAAACTCATCTTT. It is translated as CACDSLSHTDKLIF. The chain has TRDV2 and TRDJ1; D is unresolved. V was trimmed by 3 bases and J by 2 bases, leaving 12 bases between them. This CDR3 is 14 amino acids long. In germline, CDR1 is GEAIGNYY, CDR2 EKD.

This clone was seen only a few times. This may be a read error, as it is one base from a much larger clone. Other DNA sequences within the sample encode an identical CDR3. The chain has TRDV2 and TRDJ1, with a tentative D call TRDD3 (6 bases). Germline lookup yields CDR1 GEAIGNYY and CDR2 EKD. The CDR3 runs 17 residues. This CDR3 reads CACDSVGDHKYTDKLIF. The CDR3 DNA sequence: TGTGCCTGTGACTCCGTCGGGGATCATAAGTACACTGATAAACTCATCTTT.

For this clone: A read error is the likely source, as a far larger clone sits one nucleotide away. The sample carries other DNA sequences with the same CDR3. This chain joins TRDV2 and TRDJ1, with 7 bases matching TRDD3. V lost 3 bases, J lost 4 bases, and 10 bases stayed unmatched. The CDR3 contains 15 residues. Germline assignment: CDR1 GEAIGNYY and CDR2 EKD. The CDR3 bases are TGTGCCTGTGACGCTTGGGGGACGCGGGGCGATAAACTCATCTTT. Its translation is CACDAWGTRGDKLIF.

In regard to this clone: It is likely a read error: a sequence one base away is far more abundant. The genes are TRDV2 and TRDJ1, with 12 bases fitting TRDD3. The CDR3 spans 18 residues. The germline V gene encodes CDR1 GEAIGNYY and CDR2 EKD. The CDR3 sequence is CAGDGLGDTERYTDKLIF. In DNA form, the CDR3 reads TGTGCCGGTGACGGACTGGGGGATACAGAGAGGTACACCGATAAACTCATCTTT.

The J gene is given as TRDJ3, and the V gene is not called. The CDR3 consists of 10 residues. This CDR3 is CAWDTRQMFF. In DNA, the CDR3 is TGCGCCTGGGACACCCGACAGATGTTTTTC.

Concerning this clone: A far larger clone is just one base off, so this is likely a read error. Other DNA variants within this sample encode the same CDR3. The chain has TRDV2 and TRDJ1; possible D gene TRDD2, 5 bases. Germline CDR1 GEAIGNYY, CDR2 EKD. The CDR3 loop spans 21 amino acids. CDR3 nucleotide sequence: TGTGCCTGTGACGAGGTCGGAAGGGAGACCCTACTTTCCTTATACACTGATAAACTCATCTTT. The encoded protein is CACDEVGRETLLSLYTDKLIF.

Remarks on this clone: This sequence is one base from a far larger clone and is likely a read error. The J gene is TRDJ1, the V gene TRDV2; a possible D gene is TRDD3 (5 bases). Per the germline V gene, CDR1 is GEAIGNYY and CDR2 is EKD. Deletions cut 0 bases from V and 3 bases from J, with 13 bases between. The CDR3 runs to 15 residues. In nucleotides, the CDR3 is TGTGCCTGTGACACCGTGGGGACTCACGCCGATAAACTCATCTTT. It yields the protein CACDTVGTHADKLIF.

Here the CDR3 DNA reads TGTGCCTGTGACACCGTTGGAGGCTTGGGGGATATTTCCTGGGACACCCGACAGATGTTTTTC. Translating gives CACDTVGGLGDISWDTRQMFF. The chain carries TRDV2 and TRDJ3, with 9 positions matching TRDD3. CDR1 GEAIGNYY and CDR2 EKD come from the germline V gene. V lost 0 bases to trimming and J lost 1 base; unmatched junction nucleotides: 12. CDR3 length: 21 residues.

This clone was counted a few times. One base away lies a much larger clone, so this may be a sequencing read error. CDR3 residues: CAWDTPFTGGYGQYTDKLIF. In nucleotides, the CDR3 is TGTGCCTGGGACACGCCTTTTACTGGGGGATACGGACAGTACACCGATAAACTCATCTTT. This chain uses TRDV2 with TRDJ1, with 13 bases lining up with TRDD3. This CDR3 contains 20 residues. Per the germline V gene, CDR1 is GEAIGNYY and CDR2 is EKD.

By proportion, this clone is medium-sized. A read error is possible here, since a much larger clone lies one base away. The same CDR3 is also encoded by other DNA sequences in this sample. The chain links TRDV2 to TRDJ1; D is unclear. There are 14 residues in the CDR3. Germline CDR1 GEAIGNYY, CDR2 EKD. The CDR3, as DNA: TGTGCCTGTGACTCCCTTTCCCACACTGATAAACTCATCTTT. Its translation: CACDSLSHTDKLIF.

By its share, this clone is large. This CDR3 is also generated by other DNA sequences in the sample. V is TRDV2 and J is TRDJ1; the D is unclear. This CDR3 has 19 residues. The ends were cut back, 1 base at V and 0 bases at J, with 23 bases in the middle. CDR1 is GEAIGNYY, CDR2 EKD, per germline. The CDR3: CACDTIPESGRLYTDKLIF. CDR3 bases: TGTGCCTGTGACACGATCCCCGAGTCTGGACGCCTATACACCGATAAACTCATCTTT.

Concerning this clone itself: It differs at one base from a far larger clone, so likely a read error. This chain links TRDV2 with TRDJ1, with TRDD3 identical over 10 bases. The V and J ends lost 0 bases and 4 bases, in that order; junction bases with no gene match: 13. The germline V gene encodes CDR1 GEAIGNYY and CDR2 EKD. The CDR3 covers 18 residues. CDR3 sequence: CACDTVGGVGDTGDKLIF. The CDR3 bases are TGTGCCTGTGACACCGTTGGAGGCGTGGGGGATACCGGCGATAAACTCATCTTT.

To note about this clone: This sequence is one base from a far larger clone and is likely a read error. The rearrangement uses TRDV2 and TRDJ1; no clear D gene. Germline-derived CDR1 and CDR2 are GEAIGNYY and EKD. This CDR3 comprises 14 residues. The ends were cut back, 3 bases at V and 0 bases at J, with 10 bases in the middle. The CDR3 DNA sequence: TGTGCCTGTGACCCTCTACGACACACCGATAAACTCATCTTT. It codes for CACDPLRHTDKLIF.

A word on this clone: A read error is the likely source, as a far larger clone sits one nucleotide away. The genes are TRDV1 and TRDJ2; 9 positions match TRDD3. CDR1 and CDR2 from the germline V gene are TSWWSYY and QGS. This CDR3 is 22 amino acids long. CDR3 sequence reads: CALGECRFCLLGDPIGTAQFFF. The CDR3 nucleotides read TGTGCTCTTGGGGAATGTCGGTTCTGTTTACTGGGGGACCCCATTGGGACAGCACAATTCTTCTTT.

A note on this clone: The TCRdb protein, from a much larger clone, departs from this DNA's translation at residue 3, likely by read error; the protein shown derives from the DNA. V and J are TRDV2 and TRDJ1, with 9 bases matching TRDD3. The CDR3 is 15 amino acids. Germline V gene data show CDR1 as GEAIGNYY and CDR2 as EKD. The CDR3 spells CAYDSLGEYTDKLIF. CDR3 bases: TGTGCCTATGACTCACTGGGGGAATACACCGATAAACTCATCTTT.

This clone was seen once. The chain recombines TRDV2 with TRDJ3; maybe TRDD3 (6 bases). Trimming cost V 0 bases and J 0 bases, with 26 bases left between them. The CDR3 spans 23 residues. Germline V CDR1 and CDR2: GEAIGNYY, EKD. CDR3 protein: CACDTGRSYWDYYSSWDTRQMFF. The DNA for the CDR3 is TGTGCCTGTGACACCGGCCGCTCATACTGGGATTATTATAGCTCCTGGGACACCCGACAGATGTTTTTC.

This clone has only one observation. A much larger clone is a single base away; this may be a read error. Distinct nucleotide sequences in the sample also encode this CDR3. The chain combines TRDV2 with TRDJ1; perhaps D is TRDD2 or TRDD3 (6 bases each). Germline assignment: CDR1 GEAIGNYY and CDR2 EKD. CDR3 length: 19 residues. The CDR3 DNA follows: TGTGCCTGTGAGCTCCTACGCCGCTGGGGATCGGTATACACTGATAAACTCATCTTT. It yields the protein CACELLRRWGSVYTDKLIF.

On this clone: A read error likely explains this, since a far larger clone differs by one base. V and J are TRDV2 and TRDJ1; 12 bases are shared with TRDD3. CDR3 length: 17 residues. Germline V lookup: CDR1 GEAIGNYY, CDR2 EKD. After removal of 3 bases from V and 8 bases from J, the junction contained 15 bases not matched to a gene. CDR3 sequence: CACDSLLGDTPSPKLIF. The DNA of the CDR3 is TGTGCCTGTGACTCCTTACTGGGGGATACCCCATCTCCGAAACTCATCTTT.

A word on this clone: This is likely an artifact of a read error, given a far larger clone one base away. Other DNA sequences in this specimen translate into the identical CDR3. This chain joins TRDV2 and TRDJ1; the match to TRDD3 covers 7 bases. The CDR3 runs to 20 residues. Germline loops: CDR1 GEAIGNYY, CDR2 EKD. The CDR3 coding sequence is TGTGCCTGTGACACCTTATATCCGTCTGGGGGCCTTAAGTACACAGATAAACTCATCTTT. Its protein product is CACDTLYPSGGLKYTDKLIF.